Shown below are 9 T cell receptor beta chains from a single sample sequenced in a study of Ad26.COV2.S vaccination and SARS-CoV-2 variants. Treatment noted: about 20 received Ad26.COV2.S at low or high dose, single or two shots; five or six received placebo; per-sample allocation not given. The investigators took samples on day 63 after the first vaccine or placebo injection. Assay used: immunoSEQ multiplex PCR; TCRdb lists only in-frame clones, some missing. This sample has about 350,000 clones, with roughly 89% found just once. The sequencing here drew on peripheral blood, taken in a trial of Ad26.COV2.S vaccine versus placebo. The receptors were gathered from a person between 18 and 60 years old who received the Ad26.COV2.S COVID-19 vaccine or a placebo.

The chain has TRBV10-3 and TRBJ2-1; 14 positions agree with TRBD2. This CDR3 comprises 16 residues. CDR1 is ENHRY and CDR2 is SYGVKD in the germline V gene. Trimming cost V 6 bases and J 0 bases; bases outside gene matches: 1. The CDR3 sequence is CAISGTSGSSYNEQFF. CDR3 bases: TGTGCCATCAGCGGGACTAGCGGGAGCTCCTACAATGAGCAGTTCTTC.

This clone appeared once. This chain joins TRBV28 and TRBJ2-7, with a possible D match to TRBD1 (6 bases). Germline V CDR1 and CDR2: MDHEN, SYDVKM. V shed 5 bases and J shed 6 bases, with 11 bases lying between them. The CDR3 is 12 amino acids. The CDR3 region has the DNA TGTGCCAGCAGTGATTACAGGGCCGAGCAGTACTTC. Amino acids: CASSDYRAEQYF.

This clone was seen only a few times. The chain combines TRBV28 with TRBJ2-5, with 8 bases lining up with TRBD1. The CDR3 contains 14 residues. V lost 6 bases to trimming and J lost 6 bases; unmatched junction nucleotides: 9. Per the germline V gene, CDR1 is MDHEN and CDR2 is SYDVKM. The CDR3 sequence: CASSRQGTEKTQYF. As DNA, the CDR3 is TGTGCCAGCAGCCGACAGGGGACGGAGAAGACCCAGTACTTC.

This clone was counted a single time. V and J are TRBV4-3 and TRBJ2-3, with a tentative D call TRBD1 (5 bases). The length of the CDR3 is 15 residues. The V end was cut by 3 bases, the J end by 1 base, with 11 bases between. Per germline, CDR1 LGHNA and CDR2 YSLEER. CDR3 coding DNA: TGCGCCAGCAGCCAGCAGGGTAGCCGCACAGATACGCAGTATTTT. The encoded protein is CASSQQGSRTDTQYF.

The V call is TRBV4-1, the J call TRBJ1-1; weak D call: TRBD1 (5 bases). The V and J ends lost 4 bases and 7 bases respectively, with 16 bases between them. CDR1 is MGHRA and CDR2 is YSYEKL in the germline V gene. The CDR3 has 14 amino acids. CDR3: CASSPGGEAGEAFF. In DNA form, the CDR3 reads TGCGCCAGCAGCCCGGGAGGGGAAGCCGGTGAAGCTTTCTTT.

The chain recombines TRBV2 with TRBJ2-3; 7 bases match TRBD2. Germline CDR1 and CDR2: SNHLY and FYNNEI. The CDR3 has 14 residues. Losses at the gene ends were 6 bases for V and 0 bases for J; bases not matched to a gene: 3. The CDR3 protein is CASSRGGSTDTQYF. In DNA form, the CDR3 reads TGTGCCAGCAGCCGCGGGGGTAGCACAGATACGCAGTATTTT. Complete variable domain (other parts from reference TRBV2 and TRBJ2-3): EPEVTQTPSHQVTQMGQEVILRCVPISNHLYFYWYRQILGQKVEFLVSFYNNEISEKSEIFDDQFSVERPDGSNFTLKIRSTKLEDSAMYFCASSRGGSTDTQYFGPGTRLTVL.

The CDR3 region has the DNA TGTGCCAGCAGTGAATGGGAGCGGGAGATCGTCCCAGATACGCAGTATTTT. Its protein is CASSEWEREIVPDTQYF. The chain employs TRBV25-1 and TRBJ2-3, with TRBD2 identical over 8 bases. V dropped 1 base and J dropped 4; count of bases not matched to a gene: 10. CDR1 and CDR2 (germline): MGHDK, SYGVNS. This CDR3 is built from 17 residues.

The V gene is TRBV7-2, the J gene TRBJ2-7; D perhaps matches TRBD2 (5 bases). Germline CDR1 SGHTA, CDR2 FQGNSA. This CDR3 contains 13 residues. V lost 5 bases and J lost 7, with 15 bases in between. The CDR3 bases are TGTGCCAGCAGCATGACGTTTGGCGGGGAGCAGTACTTC. Protein product: CASSMTFGGEQYF.

The chain employs TRBV30 and TRBJ2-3, with D maybe TRBD1 (5 bases). Germline values: CDR1 GTSNPN, CDR2 SVGIG (reference sequence). V shed 1 base and J shed 4 bases, with 9 bases lying between them. There are 13 residues in the CDR3. CDR3 in DNA: TGTGCCTGGAGTGGGCAGGGCCCAGATACGCAGTATTTT. Translated, it gives CAWSGQGPDTQYF.